The sequence of this T cell receptor (beta chain) was determined in a study of CD8 T cells in ankylosing spondylitis. The CDR3 has 15 amino acids. Germline values: CDR1 SGHRS, CDR2 YFSETQ. V lost 2 bases, J lost 2 bases, and 13 bases lay in between. This clonotype was counted only a few times. The antigen remains unidentified. Scientists made TCR beta libraries using quantitative 5'-RACE with molecular barcodes. TCRdb redid the calling of the 5' RACE reads with MiXCR, one entry per CDR3 protein. This table holds about 800,000 distinct CDR3 sequences, 12% found once. General study points: Significant enrichment of disease-linked clones was reportedly seen in matched ankylosing spondylitis synovial fluid. Peripheral blood samples showed relatively rare disease-linked clones, and these clones were CD8+. Reports of some motif variants in reactive arthritis synovial fluid and blood predate this one. In ankylosing spondylitis blood, a motif of about eight highly homologous TCR beta variants appeared characteristic.

The chain carries TRBV5-1 and TRBJ2-5, with D perhaps matching TRBD1 (6 bases). Sequenced material: blood, either unsorted or a sorted T cell fraction (not recorded which). The clonotype originates from a male donor with ankylosing spondylitis. Here the CDR3 DNA reads TGCGCCAGCAGCTTTTTGGACAGTTCTCAAGAGACCCAGTACTTC. It yields the protein CASSFLDSSQETQYF.